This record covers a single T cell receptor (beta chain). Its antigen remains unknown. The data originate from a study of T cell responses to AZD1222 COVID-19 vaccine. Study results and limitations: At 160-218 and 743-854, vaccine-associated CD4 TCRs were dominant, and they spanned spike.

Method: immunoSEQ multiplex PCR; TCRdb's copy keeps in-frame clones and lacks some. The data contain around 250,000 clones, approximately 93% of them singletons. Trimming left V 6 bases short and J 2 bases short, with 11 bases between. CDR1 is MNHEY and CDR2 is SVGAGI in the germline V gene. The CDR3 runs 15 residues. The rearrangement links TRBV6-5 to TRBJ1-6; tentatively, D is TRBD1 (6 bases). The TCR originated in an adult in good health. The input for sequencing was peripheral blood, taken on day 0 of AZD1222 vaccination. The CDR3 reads CASSQDRAYNSPLHF. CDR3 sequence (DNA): TGTGCCAGCAGCCAGGACAGAGCCTATAATTCACCCCTCCACTTT.